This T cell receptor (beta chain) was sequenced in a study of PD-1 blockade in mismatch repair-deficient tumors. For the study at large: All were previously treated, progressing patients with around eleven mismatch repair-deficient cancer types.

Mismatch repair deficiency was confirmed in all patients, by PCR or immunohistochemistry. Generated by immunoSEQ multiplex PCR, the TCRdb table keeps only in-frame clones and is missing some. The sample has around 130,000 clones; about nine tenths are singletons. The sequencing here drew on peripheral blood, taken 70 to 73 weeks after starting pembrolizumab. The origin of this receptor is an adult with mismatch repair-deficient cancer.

CDR3 protein: CASSFSPGSEAFF. The CDR3 bases are TGCGCCAGCAGCTTCTCCCCAGGTTCTGAAGCTTTCTTT. This chain uses TRBV5-1 with TRBJ1-1; D is unclear. Germline CDR1 is SGHRS and CDR2 is YFSETQ. The CDR3 length is 13 residues. V was pared by 2 bases and J by 6 bases, with 11 bases between.